This T cell receptor (beta chain) was identified during a study of blood T cell repertoires in COVID-19. Study context: Samples representing acute and convalescent COVID-19 were sourced from the United States, Italy and Spain. The analysed material was cDNA or gDNA that came from T cells, B-cell-depleted T cells, or PBMCs.

The CDR3 covers 14 residues. CDR1 is SGHRS, CDR2 YFSETQ, per germline. V was clipped by 4 bases and J by 7 bases; unmatched bases: 7. In the original workflow: Amplification from reference gene primers served as the basis for estimated nucleated cell counts. The protocol was immunoSEQ multiplex PCR, while the TCRdb copy is restricted to in-frame clones and leaves out a portion. V and J calls and clone size come straight from that table; D and trimming were deduced from the DNA. The sample includes around 230,000 clones, around 90% of them seen just once. Sequencing was done on a sample of peripheral blood. This clonotype was sampled from a man aged 60 to 75 who had recovered from COVID-19. The chain is built from TRBV5-1 and TRBJ1-4, with 7 bases lining up with TRBD1. The CDR3 spells CASSPNRGLEKLFF. In DNA form, the CDR3 reads TGCGCCAGCAGCCCAAACAGGGGACTTGAAAAACTGTTTTTT. The full variable domain, completed using reference TRBV5-1 and TRBJ1-4, is KAGVTQTPRYLIKTRGQQVTLSCSPISGHRSVSWYQQTPGQGLQFLFEYFSETQRNKGNFPGRFSGRQFSNSRSEMNVSTLELGDSALYLCASSPNRGLEKLFFGSGTQLSVL.